The 18 T cell receptor beta chains given below trace back to one sample, sequenced in a study of cytomegalovirus exposure and HLA in healthy donors (dated 2017 in TCRdb). The protocol used for the library was the immunoSEQ multiplex PCR assay. A mixture of 60 forward primers for TCR Vbeta segments and 13 reverse primers for TCR Jbeta segments was used in the multiplex PCR. TCRdb holds this immuneACCESS table with in-frame rearrangements only. Some clones are missing; in checked studies, unresolved V genes explain under half, and the rest has no known cause. The sample contains 99,000 or so clones, roughly 80% of them found a single time. 16% of the sample goes to the ten largest clones. Source material: PBMCs. The receptors were gathered from a man between 60 and 75 years old in good health and CMV-seropositive.

This chain uses TRBV13 with TRBJ2-7, with D possibly matching TRBD1 (6 bases). Looked up from germline, CDR1 is PRHDT and CDR2 is FYEKMQ (reference sequence). The CDR3 extends over 16 amino acids. The germline V and J ends were trimmed by 2 bases and 0 bases, with 14 bases remaining between them. CDR3 DNA: TGTGCCAGCAGCTTAAAGTCAGGGGTAATCTCCTACGAGCAGTACTTC. Its translation: CASSLKSGVISYEQYF.

The chain recombines TRBV7-2 with TRBJ2-7; 10 positions match TRBD2. Losses at the gene ends were 1 base for V and 3 bases for J; bases not matched to a gene: 3. The CDR3 runs to 15 residues. In germline, CDR1 is SGHTA, CDR2 FQGNSA. In nucleotides, the CDR3 is TGTGCCAGCAGCTTAGGTCCTAGCGGGGGCTACGAGCAGTACTTC. Translation gives CASSLGPSGGYEQYF.

CDR3 sequence (DNA): TGTGCCAGCAGCCCCGATGGACTAGCGGGGGACACGCAGTATTTT. Translated, it gives CASSPDGLAGDTQYF. The J gene is TRBJ2-3, the V gene TRBV2, with 13 bases aligning to TRBD2. Per the germline V gene, CDR1 is SNHLY and CDR2 is FYNNEI. This CDR3 spans 15 amino acids. V shed 6 bases and J 9 bases; nucleotides not matched to a gene: 9.

This rearrangement joins TRBV4-3 to TRBJ2-1; TRBD1 aligns across 10 bases. Per germline, CDR1 LGHNA and CDR2 YSLEER. Trimming cost V 5 bases and J 10 bases; bases outside gene matches: 5. This CDR3 is built from 13 residues. CDR3 sequence (DNA): TGCGCCAGCAGCAACCGGGACAGGGGAGAGCAGTTCTTC. This sequence encodes CASSNRDRGEQFF.

This clone was detected a few times. This chain links TRBV6-5 with TRBJ1-5, with a weak D call TRBD1 (6 bases). Trimming took 7 bases from V and 12 from J, leaving 22 bases between them. The V gene's germline CDR1 is MNHEY and CDR2 SVGAGI. CDR3 size: 14 residues. CDR3 coding DNA: TGTGCCAGCAAACCCGGACAGCTGGGCAGGAGCCAGCATTTT. Translated: CASKPGQLGRSQHF.

This clone was seen a few times. The chain combines TRBV5-8 with TRBJ2-7; tentative D call: TRBD1 (6 bases). The CDR3 totals 15 residues. The germline V gene encodes CDR1 SGHTS and CDR2 YDEGEE. V was pared by 2 bases and J by 3 bases, with 15 bases between. For the CDR3, the DNA is TGTGCCAGCAGCTTCCACAGGGTAAAAAGCTACGAGCAGTACTTC. Residues: CASSFHRVKSYEQYF. Supplemented by reference TRBV5-8 and TRBJ2-7, the full variable domain reads EAGVTQSPTHLIKTRGQQATLRCSPISGHTSVYWYQQALGLGLQFLLWYDEGEERNRGNFPPRFSGRQFPNYSSELNVNALELEDSALYLCASSFHRVKSYEQYFGPGTRLTVT.

The chain links TRBV2 to TRBJ1-3; weak D call: TRBD1 (6 bases). Trimming took off 5 bases at V and 9 bases at J, with 11 bases between the two ends. Germline loops: CDR1 SNHLY, CDR2 FYNNEI. The CDR3 runs to 12 residues. This CDR3 reads CASSRDTATIYF. In DNA, the CDR3 is TGTGCCAGCAGTCGGGACACAGCCACCATATATTTT. Full variable domain (remainder filled in from reference TRBV2 and TRBJ1-3): EPEVTQTPSHQVTQMGQEVILRCVPISNHLYFYWYRQILGQKVEFLVSFYNNEISEKSEIFDDQFSVERPDGSNFTLKIRSTKLEDSAMYFCASSRDTATIYFGEGSWLTVV.

This chain uses TRBV5-6 with TRBJ1-1; a possible D gene is TRBD1 (5 bases). Trimming shortened V by 0 bases and J by 3 bases, and 18 bases separated the two germline ends. There are 17 residues in the CDR3. Germline CDR1 SGHDT, CDR2 YYEEEE. CDR3 in amino acids: CASSLGWGGGKDTEAFF. The CDR3, as DNA: TGTGCCAGCAGCTTGGGGTGGGGTGGGGGGAAGGACACTGAAGCTTTCTTT.

The J gene is TRBJ2-3, the V gene TRBV18; 12 bases match TRBD1. The CDR3 totals 19 residues. J gave up 7 bases and V 0 bases, and 14 bases lay outside the gene matches. The germline gives CDR1 KGHSH, CDR2 LQKENI. The CDR3 bases are TGTGCCAGCTCACCACCCGGGACAGGGGGCTTGTTTAGAGCTAATACGCAGTATTTT. Amino acid sequence: CASSPPGTGGLFRANTQYF.

The chain carries TRBV5-4 and TRBJ2-7, with 13 bases matching TRBD2. Germline V gene sequence: CDR1 SGHNT, CDR2 YYREEE (reference sequence). The CDR3 has 14 amino acids. The trim removed 4 bases at V and 7 bases at J, leaving 5 bases unmatched. CDR3 nucleotide sequence: TGTGCCAGCAGCATGGGACTAGCGGGGAGGGAGCAGTACTTC. It is translated as CASSMGLAGREQYF.

The chain links TRBV28 to TRBJ2-3; possible D gene TRBD2, 6 bases. Germline V lookup: CDR1 MDHEN, CDR2 SYDVKM. CDR3 length: 16 amino acids. With 3 bases removed from V and 0 bases from J, the gap between germline ends came to 13 bases. For the CDR3, the DNA is TGTGCCAGCAGTTTGCGGGACGGCATTAGCACAGATACGCAGTATTTT. Amino acid sequence: CASSLRDGISTDTQYF.

This chain uses TRBV5-1 with TRBJ2-7; 9 nucleotides match TRBD1. This CDR3 has 15 amino acids. CDR1 is SGHRS and CDR2 is YFSETQ in the germline V gene. V gave up 3 bases and J gave up 2 bases; unmatched junction bases: 6. This chain's CDR3 is CASSSNRGPTYEQYF. The CDR3 coding sequence is TGCGCCAGCAGCTCGAACAGGGGGCCTACCTACGAGCAGTACTTC.

This clone was picked up one time. This sequence joins TRBV13 and TRBJ2-7; TRBD1 agrees at 8 bases. Trimming removed 5 bases from V and 2 bases from J; junction bases left unmatched: 2. The germline gives CDR1 PRHDT, CDR2 FYEKMQ (reference sequence). The CDR3 totals 13 residues. The CDR3 loop reads CASSPRGPYEQYF. The CDR3 coding sequence is TGTGCCAGCAGCCCCAGGGGGCCCTACGAGCAGTACTTC.

The genes are TRBV11-1 and TRBJ2-2, with a possible D match to TRBD2 (6 bases). In germline, CDR1 is SGHAT, CDR2 FQDESV (reference sequence). Trimming cost V 1 base and J 6 bases, with 6 bases left between them. The CDR3 has 13 residues. CDR3 loop: CASSLGGAGELFF. The CDR3 bases are TGTGCCAGCAGCTTAGGGGGGGCCGGGGAGCTGTTTTTT.

V and J are TRBV4-2 and TRBJ2-6; 9 bases line up with TRBD1. V lost 1 base to trimming and J lost 3 bases; unmatched junction nucleotides: 10. Per germline, CDR1 LGHNA and CDR2 YNFKEQ. This CDR3 has 19 amino acids. The CDR3 DNA follows: TGTGCCAGCAGCCAAGCCGGGACAGGGCTATGGGGTGGGGCCAACGTCCTGACTTTC. Its protein product is CASSQAGTGLWGGANVLTF.

The chain has TRBV29-1 and TRBJ1-2; D unclear. CDR1 and CDR2 from the germline V gene are SQVTM and ANQGSEA. CDR3 length: 11 amino acids. Deletions cut 3 bases from V and 5 bases from J, with 7 bases between. This chain's CDR3 is CSVDSVYGYTF. The CDR3 DNA is TGCAGCGTTGACAGCGTGTATGGCTACACCTTC.

This chain uses TRBV9 with TRBJ2-3, with D perhaps TRBD2 (5 bases). V lost 2 bases, J lost 2 bases, and 15 bases lay in between. CDR3 length equals 16 residues. Germline values: CDR1 SGDLS, CDR2 YYNGEE. The CDR3 reads CASSVGVGSPTDTQYF. Here the CDR3 DNA reads TGTGCCAGCAGCGTGGGAGTGGGCAGCCCCACAGATACGCAGTATTTT.

The V and J genes are TRBV9 and TRBJ2-7, with a possible D match to TRBD1 (5 bases). CDR3 length: 15 residues. V was clipped by 0 bases and J by 0 bases, with 10 bases between them. CDR1 and CDR2 from the germline V gene are SGDLS and YYNGEE. CDR3 region: CASSVGGRASYEQYF. The CDR3 DNA follows: TGTGCCAGCAGCGTAGGGGGCAGGGCCTCCTACGAGCAGTACTTC. Full variable domain (rest looked up from reference TRBV9 and TRBJ2-7): DSGVTQTPKHLITATGQRVTLRCSPRSGDLSVYWYQQSLDQGLQFLIQYYNGEERAKGNILERFSAQQFPDLHSELNLSSLELGDSALYFCASSVGGRASYEQYFGPGTRLTVT.